This TCR beta chain is drawn from a study of T cell responses to AZD1222 COVID-19 vaccine. Findings and caveats of the study: An increase in Spike-specific TCR breadth and depth was observed after two AZD1222 doses. Dominant CD4 TCR responses targeted spike regions 160-218 and 743-854. Repertoires in all cases were sampled only once the peak T cell response had passed. Close to half of spike-specific TCRs reportedly recognize unmutated variant regions.

A word on this clone: The target antigen is unknown.

The repertoire was sequenced with immunoSEQ multiplex PCR; TCRdb's copy has only in-frame clones and lacks some. The sample has about 170,000 clones, roughly nine tenths seen once. Germline-derived CDR1 and CDR2 are MRHNA and SNTAGT. The CDR3 consists of 15 residues. V gave up 6 bases and J gave up 2 bases, with 14 bases separating them. Sample: peripheral blood, taken on day 0 of AZD1222 vaccination. The rearrangement joins TRBV6-4 to TRBJ2-1; the D call may be TRBD1 or TRBD2 (5 bases each). The clonotype comes from an adult in good health. The DNA of the CDR3 is TGTGCCAGCAGCAGGGAGCAGGGTCCCTACAATGAGCAGTTCTTC. Amino acids: CASSREQGPYNEQFF.